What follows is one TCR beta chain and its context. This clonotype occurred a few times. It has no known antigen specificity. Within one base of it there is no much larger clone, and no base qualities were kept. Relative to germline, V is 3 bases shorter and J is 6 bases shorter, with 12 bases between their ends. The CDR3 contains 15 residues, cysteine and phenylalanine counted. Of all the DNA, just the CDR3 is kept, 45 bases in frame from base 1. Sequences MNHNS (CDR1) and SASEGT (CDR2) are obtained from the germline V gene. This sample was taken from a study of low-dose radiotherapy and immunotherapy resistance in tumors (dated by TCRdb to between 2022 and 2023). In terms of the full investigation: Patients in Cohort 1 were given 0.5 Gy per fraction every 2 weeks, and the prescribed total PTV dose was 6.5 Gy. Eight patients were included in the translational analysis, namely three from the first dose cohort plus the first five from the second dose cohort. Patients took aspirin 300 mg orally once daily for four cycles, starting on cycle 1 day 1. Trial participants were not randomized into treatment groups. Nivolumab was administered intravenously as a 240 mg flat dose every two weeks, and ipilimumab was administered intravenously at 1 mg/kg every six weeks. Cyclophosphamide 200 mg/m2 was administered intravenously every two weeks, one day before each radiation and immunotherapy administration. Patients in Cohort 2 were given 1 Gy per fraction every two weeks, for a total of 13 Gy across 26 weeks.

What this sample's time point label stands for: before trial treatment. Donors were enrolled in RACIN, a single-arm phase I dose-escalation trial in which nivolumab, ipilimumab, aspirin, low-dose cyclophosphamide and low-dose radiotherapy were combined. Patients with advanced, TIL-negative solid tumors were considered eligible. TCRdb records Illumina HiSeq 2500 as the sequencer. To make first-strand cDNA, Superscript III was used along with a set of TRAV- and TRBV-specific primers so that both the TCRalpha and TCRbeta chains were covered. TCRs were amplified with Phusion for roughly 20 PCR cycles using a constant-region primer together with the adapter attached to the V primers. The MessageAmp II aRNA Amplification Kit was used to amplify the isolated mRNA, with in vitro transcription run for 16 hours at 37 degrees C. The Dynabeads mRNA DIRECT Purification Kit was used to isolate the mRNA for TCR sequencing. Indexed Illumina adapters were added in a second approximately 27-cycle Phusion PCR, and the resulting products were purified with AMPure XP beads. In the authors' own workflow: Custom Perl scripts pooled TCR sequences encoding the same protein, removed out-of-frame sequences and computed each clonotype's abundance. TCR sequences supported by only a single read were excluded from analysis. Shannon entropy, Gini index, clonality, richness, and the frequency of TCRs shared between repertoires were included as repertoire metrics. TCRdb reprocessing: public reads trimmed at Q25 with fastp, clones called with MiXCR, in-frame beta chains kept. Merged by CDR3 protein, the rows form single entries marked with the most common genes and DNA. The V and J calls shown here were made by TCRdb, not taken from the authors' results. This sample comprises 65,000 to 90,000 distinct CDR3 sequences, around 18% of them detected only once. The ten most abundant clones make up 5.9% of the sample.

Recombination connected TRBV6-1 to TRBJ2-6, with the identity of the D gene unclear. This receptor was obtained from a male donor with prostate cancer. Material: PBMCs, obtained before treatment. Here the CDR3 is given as CASSDPSLSANVLTF. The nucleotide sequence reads TGTGCCAGCAGTGACCCATCACTTTCGGCCAACGTCCTGACTTTC.